This T cell receptor (beta chain) is drawn from a study of CD8 T cells in Susac syndrome. The authors reverse transcribed roughly 0.5 to 1 ug RNA with random hexamers. The TCR beta CDR3 was amplified by immunoSEQ multiplex PCR across 54 Vbeta, 13 Jbeta. One entry per CDR3 protein results from TCRdb running MiXCR on the immunoSEQ multiplex PCR reads. The data hold approximately 150,000 distinct CDR3 sequences, with approximately 94% observed a single time. The germline V gene has CDR1 SGHDT and CDR2 YYEEEE. CDR3 length equals 15 residues. The J segment lost 6 bases and the V segment lost 4 bases, leaving 5 bases of the junction unmatched. Healthy donors formed controls matched for age and sex. Negative magnetic isolation gave CD8+ and CD4+ cells; FACS enriched CD8+ TEMRA.

Material for sequencing was CD4+ T cells from PBMCs. The clonotype comes from a human donor in good health. V gene TRBV5-6 combines with J gene TRBJ2-6; 9 bases are shared with TRBD1. This CDR3 is CASSPDRGLANVLTF. The CDR3 DNA reads as TGTGCCAGCAGCCCAGACAGGGGGTTGGCCAACGTCCTGACTTTC.